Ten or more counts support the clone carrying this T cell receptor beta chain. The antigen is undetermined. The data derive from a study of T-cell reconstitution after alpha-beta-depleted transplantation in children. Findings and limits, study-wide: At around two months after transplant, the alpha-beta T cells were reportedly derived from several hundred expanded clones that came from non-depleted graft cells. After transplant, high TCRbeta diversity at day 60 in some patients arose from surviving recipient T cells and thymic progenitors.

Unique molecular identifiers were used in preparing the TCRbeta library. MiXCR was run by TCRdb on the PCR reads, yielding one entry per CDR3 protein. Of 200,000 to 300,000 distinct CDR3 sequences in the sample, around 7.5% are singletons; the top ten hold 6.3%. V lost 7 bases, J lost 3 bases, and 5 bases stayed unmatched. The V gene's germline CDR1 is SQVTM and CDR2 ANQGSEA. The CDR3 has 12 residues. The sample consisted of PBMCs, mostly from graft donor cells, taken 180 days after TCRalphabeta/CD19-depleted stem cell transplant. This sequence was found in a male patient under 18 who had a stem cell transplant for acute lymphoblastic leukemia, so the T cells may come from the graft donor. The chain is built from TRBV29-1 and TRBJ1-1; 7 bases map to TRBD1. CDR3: CSARDSHTEAFF. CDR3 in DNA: TGCAGCGCCCGGGACAGCCACACTGAAGCTTTCTTT.